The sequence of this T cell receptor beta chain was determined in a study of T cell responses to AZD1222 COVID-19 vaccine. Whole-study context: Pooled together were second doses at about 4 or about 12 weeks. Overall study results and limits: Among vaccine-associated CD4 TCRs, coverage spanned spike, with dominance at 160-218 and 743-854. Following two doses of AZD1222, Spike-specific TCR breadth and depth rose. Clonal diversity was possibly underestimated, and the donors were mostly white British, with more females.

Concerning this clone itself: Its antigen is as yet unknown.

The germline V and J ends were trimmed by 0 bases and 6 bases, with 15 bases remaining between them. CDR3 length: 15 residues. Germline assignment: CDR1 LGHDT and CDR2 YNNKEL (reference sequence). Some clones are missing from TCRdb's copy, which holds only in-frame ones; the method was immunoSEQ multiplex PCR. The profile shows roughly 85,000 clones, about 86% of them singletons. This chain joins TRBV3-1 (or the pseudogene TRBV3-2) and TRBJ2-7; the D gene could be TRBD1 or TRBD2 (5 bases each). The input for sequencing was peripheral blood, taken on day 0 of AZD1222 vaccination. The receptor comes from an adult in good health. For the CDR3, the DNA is TGTGCCAGCAGCCAAGAGGGAGTTACAGGAGCCGAGCAGTACTTC. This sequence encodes CASSQEGVTGAEQYF.